This TCR beta chain is from a study of shared clonotypes between healthy human individuals. Study-level background: Those who served as donors were a couple of women and a few men between the ages of 18 and 49. Study-wide findings and caveats: Non-shared clonotypes had lower generation probabilities than those shared by all four donors.

Concerning this clone: Its antigen is undetermined.

The CDR3 is made up of 17 amino acids. CDR1 is SGHDT, CDR2 YYEEEE, per germline. Deletions cut 1 base from V and 5 bases from J, with 19 bases between. There were only Caucasian adults among the donors, and all lived in Nashville, Tennessee. In the study's own analysis: As immunoSEQ supplied junction-only sequences (without quality scores), filtering differed. Data came from immunoSEQ multiplex PCR; TCRdb stores just in-frame clones and leaves some out. D and trimming were read from the DNA, whereas the V and J calls and clone size are those reported in that table. Found here are a few million clones, 85% to 95% of them singletons; the top ten hold approximately 0.4%.

The rearrangement links TRBV5-6 to TRBJ1-5; D is unresolved. The specimen sequenced was naive CD4+ T cells from PBMCs. Subset meaning: CD45RA+ positively selected. The clonotype originates from a man aged 18-30 years in good health. Some clones in this sample may be carry-over from other donors' samples. This chain's CDR3 is CASSLFETRLFHQPQHF. In DNA form, the CDR3 reads TGTGCCAGCAGCTTGTTTGAGACGCGGTTATTCCATCAGCCCCAGCATTTT.